What follows are 18 T cell receptor beta chains derived from one specimen sequenced in a study of blood T cell repertoires in COVID-19. The table came from immunoSEQ multiplex PCR; TCRdb's copy has only in-frame clones and leaves some out. The repertoire holds 200,000 to 300,000 clones, with 84% as singletons. What was sequenced was peripheral blood. These receptors all stem from a human donor in a cohort sampled during active COVID-19.

The V call is TRBV3-1 (or the pseudogene TRBV3-2), the J call TRBJ2-5; 7 bases are shared with TRBD2. The CDR3 consists of 15 residues. The ends lost 1 base at V and 7 bases at J; junction bases unmatched: 9. CDR1 is LGHDT and CDR2 is YNNKEL in the germline V gene (reference sequence). CDR3 sequence: CASSQGALASGTQYF. The CDR3 region has the DNA TGTGCCAGCAGCCAAGGAGCTCTGGCTAGCGGGACCCAGTACTTC.

This clone was observed many times. The V gene is TRBV5-4, the J gene TRBJ2-7, with 7 bases matching TRBD1. CDR3 length: 13 residues. From germline, CDR1 is SGHNT and CDR2 YYREEE (reference sequence). The V and J ends lost 2 bases and 8 bases, in that order; junction bases with no gene match: 7. DNA for the CDR3: TGTGCCAGCAGCTTACCCCGAGGGGGCAAGCAGTACTTC. Protein sequence: CASSLPRGGKQYF.

The V call is TRBV5-6, the J call TRBJ2-7; D may be TRBD1 (5 bases). Trimming pared 3 bases from V and 1 base from J, leaving 14 bases between. The V gene's germline CDR1 is SGHDT and CDR2 YYEEEE. The CDR3 is made up of 15 amino acids. CDR3 loop: CASSSRQGNSYEQYF. The CDR3 DNA reads as TGTGCCAGCAGCTCCAGGCAGGGAAATTCCTACGAGCAGTACTTC.

The V gene is TRBV5-1, the J gene TRBJ2-3; D ambiguous. The CDR3 spans 14 residues. CDR1 and CDR2 from the germline V gene are SGHRS and YFSETQ. V gave up 0 bases and J gave up 2 bases, with 7 bases separating them. CDR3 in DNA: TGCGCCAGCAGCTTGGGGCGGCCCACAGATACGCAGTATTTT. Protein product: CASSLGRPTDTQYF.

This chain connects TRBV5-8 to TRBJ2-3, with a weak D call TRBD1 (6 bases). This CDR3 region has 15 residues. The V gene's germline CDR1 is SGHTS and CDR2 YDEGEE. The CDR3: CANNARARGSDTQYF. CDR3 bases: TGTGCGAACAACGCGCGGGCCAGGGGTTCAGATACGCAGTATTTT. Full variable domain (rest looked up from reference TRBV5-8 and TRBJ2-3): EAGVTQSPTHLIKTRGQQATLRCSPISGHTSVYWYQQALGLGLQFLLWYDEGEERNRGNFPPRFSGRQFPNYSSELNVNALELEDSALYLCANNARARGSDTQYFGPGTRLTVL.

The chain is built from TRBV6-5 and TRBJ1-1; D uncertain. This CDR3 is 11 amino acids long. From germline, CDR1 is MNHEY and CDR2 SVGAGI. With 10 bases removed from V and 0 bases from J, the gap between germline ends came to 6 bases. CDR3 in DNA: TGTGCCACCTTAGTGAACACTGAAGCTTTCTTT. It encodes CATLVNTEAFF.

V usage is TRBV11-3 and J usage is TRBJ2-2; 8 bases fit TRBD2. Germline assignment: CDR1 SGHNT and CDR2 YENEEA. The CDR3 runs to 15 residues. With 4 bases clipped from V and 4 bases from J, the junction kept 5 bases outside the gene matches. The DNA of the CDR3 is TGTGCCAGCAGCTCTAGCGGGCGGGCCACCGGGGAGCTGTTTTTT. Protein product: CASSSSGRATGELFF. Complete variable domain (other parts from reference TRBV11-3 and TRBJ2-2): EAGVVQSPRYKIIEKKQPVAFWCNPISGHNTLYWYLQNLGQGPELLIRYENEEAVDDSQLPKDRFSAERLKGVDSTLKIQPAELGDSAVYLCASSSSGRATGELFFGEGSRLTVL.

This sequence joins TRBV5-1 and TRBJ1-3; D unresolved. Trimming took off 0 bases at V and 0 bases at J, with 7 bases between the two ends. The CDR3 has 15 residues. CDR1 is SGHRS and CDR2 is YFSETQ in the germline V gene. The CDR3 region has the DNA TGCGCCAGCAGCTTGGATGGCTTCTCTGGAAACACCATATATTTT. The encoded protein is CASSLDGFSGNTIYF.

The chain uses TRBV4-2 and TRBJ2-3; 12 nucleotides agree with TRBD2. Germline CDR1 reads LGHNA; CDR2 reads YNFKEQ. The trim removed 0 bases at V and 2 bases at J, leaving 3 bases unmatched. CDR3 size: 17 residues. CDR3 sequence: CASSQERLAGDTDTQYF. Here the CDR3 DNA reads TGTGCCAGCAGCCAAGAGAGACTAGCGGGAGACACAGATACGCAGTATTTT.

The chain carries TRBV24-1 and TRBJ1-2, with unresolved D. This CDR3 region has 11 residues. CDR1 KGHDR and CDR2 SFDVKD come from the germline V gene. The ends were cut back, 5 bases at V and 4 bases at J, with 4 bases in the middle. CDR3 residues: CATSGSYGYTF. CDR3 in DNA: TGTGCCACCAGTGGTAGCTATGGCTACACCTTC.

The chain joins TRBV25-1 to TRBJ2-3, with TRBD1 identical over 8 bases. Per the germline V gene, CDR1 is MGHDK and CDR2 is SYGVNS. The CDR3 has 14 amino acids. With 6 bases clipped from V and 0 bases from J, the junction kept 2 bases outside the gene matches. CDR3 sequence reads: CASRGQGSTDTQYF. The CDR3 DNA sequence: TGTGCCAGCAGAGGACAGGGAAGCACAGATACGCAGTATTTT.

The chain combines TRBV3-1 (or the pseudogene TRBV3-2) with TRBJ2-1; 10 bases are shared with TRBD2. Germline CDR1 LGHDT, CDR2 YNNKEL (reference sequence). The length of the CDR3 is 15 residues. V dropped 3 bases and J dropped 7; count of bases not matched to a gene: 6. The CDR3 spells CASSQAPLAGNEQFF. Written as DNA, the CDR3 is TGTGCCAGCAGCCAGGCCCCACTAGCGGGAAATGAGCAGTTCTTC.

J is TRBJ1-2 and V is TRBV6-5, with TRBD1 matching 11 bases. V was clipped by 7 bases and J by 4 bases; unmatched bases: 8. CDR3 length equals 15 residues. The germline V gene encodes CDR1 MNHEY and CDR2 SVGAGI. The CDR3 region is CASKKGTGGGYGYTF. As DNA, the CDR3 is TGTGCCAGCAAAAAAGGGACAGGGGGAGGCTATGGCTACACCTTC.

CDR3 nucleotide sequence: TGTGCCACCAAGACCGCTTTGGAGGCGTTGGGCTACACCTTC. Translated: CATKTALEALGYTF. The V and J genes are TRBV6-5 and TRBJ1-2, with D uncertain. V was clipped by 10 bases and J by 8 bases, with 23 bases between them. This CDR3 spans 14 amino acids. Germline V lookup: CDR1 MNHEY, CDR2 SVGAGI.

The CDR3 nucleotides read TGCAGTGCAAAGACAGGGGATGGGCAGTTCTTC. This encodes CSAKTGDGQFF. The rearrangement uses TRBV20-1 and TRBJ2-1; the match to TRBD1 covers 8 bases. The germline CDR1 and CDR2 sequences are DFQATT and SNEGSKA (reference sequence). The CDR3 is 11 amino acids. V lost 6 bases, J lost 12 bases, and 7 bases stayed unmatched.

The CDR3 DNA follows: TGTGCCACCAGACAGGGGGAGGACACCGGGGAGCTGTTTTTT. Translating gives CATRQGEDTGELFF. The chain recombines TRBV10-3 with TRBJ2-2; TRBD1 agrees at 9 bases. The CDR3 totals 14 residues. J was trimmed by 3 bases and V by 10 bases; bases with no gene match: 6. Germline values: CDR1 ENHRY, CDR2 SYGVKD.

The V gene is TRBV5-8, the J gene TRBJ2-2; tentatively, D is TRBD1 (5 bases). In germline, CDR1 is SGHTS, CDR2 YDEGEE. With 2 bases removed from V and 6 bases from J, the gap between germline ends came to 17 bases. This CDR3 region has 16 residues. The CDR3 loop is CASSLADGALSGELFF. CDR3 coding DNA: TGTGCCAGCAGCTTAGCCGATGGGGCTCTCTCCGGGGAGCTGTTTTTT.

The CDR3 loop reads CASRPTAGVGYTF. The CDR3 DNA is TGTGCCAGCAGACCCACAGCGGGGGTTGGCTACACCTTC. V usage is TRBV28 and J usage is TRBJ1-2, with D maybe TRBD1 (5 bases). V was clipped by 6 bases and J by 7 bases, with 15 bases between them. This CDR3 comprises 13 residues. Germline assignment: CDR1 MDHEN and CDR2 SYDVKM.